The next 6 T cell receptor beta chains were all read from a single sample in a study of blood T cell repertoires in COVID-19. Produced via immunoSEQ multiplex PCR; TCRdb's table is partial and in-frame only. The sample yields roughly 380,000 clones, approximately 90% seen once. The sequenced sample consisted of peripheral blood. The receptors stem from a woman in her thirties or forties with COVID-19, enrolled during active disease.

J is TRBJ1-5 and V is TRBV6-2 or TRBV6-3; TRBD1 might be the D (5 bases). Looked up from germline, CDR1 is MNHEY and CDR2 is SVGEGT. V lost 5 bases and J lost 7, with 18 bases in between. CDR3 length: 15 amino acids. The CDR3 is CASSADTGPGQPQHF. CDR3 bases: TGTGCCAGCAGTGCCGATACAGGCCCCGGGCAGCCCCAGCATTTT.

The chain combines TRBV7-8 with TRBJ2-4; tentatively, D is TRBD1 (6 bases). Trimming cost V 4 bases and J 1 base, with 11 bases left between them. This CDR3 is built from 15 residues. Germline V CDR1 and CDR2: SGHVS, FQNEAQ. The chain's CDR3 is CASSSLTGAKNIQYF. The CDR3, as DNA: TGTGCCAGCAGCTCACTAACAGGGGCCAAAAACATTCAGTACTTC.

The gene calls are TRBV7-2 and TRBJ1-6; D call uncertain. The ends were cut back, 5 bases at V and 7 bases at J, with 12 bases in the middle. The CDR3 totals 14 residues. Germline V gives CDR1 SGHTA, CDR2 FQGNSA. The chain's CDR3 is CASSPWQANSPLHF. DNA for the CDR3: TGTGCCAGCAGCCCCTGGCAGGCGAATTCACCCCTCCACTTT.

The CDR3 here is CASSFPGQGFGNTIYF. CDR3 DNA sequence: TGTGCCAGCAGTTTCCCGGGACAGGGATTCGGAAACACCATATATTTT. The rearrangement links TRBV28 to TRBJ1-3, with 9 bases identical to TRBD1. The V segment lost 3 bases and the J segment 4 bases; nucleotides outside the gene matches: 7. CDR3 length: 16 residues. CDR1 MDHEN and CDR2 SYDVKM come from the germline V gene.

This clone was seen only once. The CDR3 nucleotides are TGCGCCAGCAGCTGGGATCCCGGGACAGGGCTGTACGAGCAGTACTTC. Translated, it gives CASSWDPGTGLYEQYF. J is TRBJ2-7 and V is TRBV5-1; 9 bases are shared with TRBD1. Germline lookup yields CDR1 SGHRS and CDR2 YFSETQ. The CDR3 contains 16 residues. With V trimmed by 3 bases and J by 4 bases, 11 bases remained unmatched. The full variable domain, with the rest looked up from reference TRBV5-1 and TRBJ2-7, is KAGVTQTPRYLIKTRGQQVTLSCSPISGHRSVSWYQQTPGQGLQFLFEYFSETQRNKGNFPGRFSGRQFSNSRSEMNVSTLELGDSALYLCASSWDPGTGLYEQYFGPGTRLTVT.

The genes are TRBV29-1 and TRBJ2-2, with D possibly being TRBD2 (5 bases). Per germline, CDR1 SQVTM and CDR2 ANQGSEA. CDR3 length equals 14 residues. Trimming shortened V by 3 bases and J by 1 base, and 9 bases separated the two germline ends. The CDR3 DNA reads TGCAGCGTTGAGCACGGGGTGAACACCGGGGAGCTGTTTTTT. It translates to CSVEHGVNTGELFF.